The clone carrying this TCR beta chain was picked up a small number of times. Its target is not known. Investigators reverse transcribed all isolated RNA, so they sequenced expressed TCRB transcripts. TCRdb keeps only in-frame clones here, not all; method: immunoSEQ multiplex PCR. Seen here are about 620,000 clones, about 14% observed once, and the top ten hold approximately 0.099%. The data stem from a study of beta chain features in type 1 diabetes. Findings and caveats of the study: Shorter TCRB CDR3s, moderately but significantly so, were found in Type 1 diabetes patients in all four CD4+ subsets.

What was sequenced was naive CD4+ T cells from blood. This TCR was sampled from a man between 18 and 29 years old in good health.

The CDR3 protein is CASSLFPWSGELFF. In nucleotides, the CDR3 is TGTGCCAGCAGTTTATTCCCCTGGTCCGGGGAGCTGTTTTTT. The chain is built from TRBV27 and TRBJ2-2; D gene unclear. CDR3 length: 14 residues. The germline V gene has CDR1 MNHEY and CDR2 SMNVEV (reference sequence). Trimming removed 1 base at V and 6 bases at J, with 9 bases between.